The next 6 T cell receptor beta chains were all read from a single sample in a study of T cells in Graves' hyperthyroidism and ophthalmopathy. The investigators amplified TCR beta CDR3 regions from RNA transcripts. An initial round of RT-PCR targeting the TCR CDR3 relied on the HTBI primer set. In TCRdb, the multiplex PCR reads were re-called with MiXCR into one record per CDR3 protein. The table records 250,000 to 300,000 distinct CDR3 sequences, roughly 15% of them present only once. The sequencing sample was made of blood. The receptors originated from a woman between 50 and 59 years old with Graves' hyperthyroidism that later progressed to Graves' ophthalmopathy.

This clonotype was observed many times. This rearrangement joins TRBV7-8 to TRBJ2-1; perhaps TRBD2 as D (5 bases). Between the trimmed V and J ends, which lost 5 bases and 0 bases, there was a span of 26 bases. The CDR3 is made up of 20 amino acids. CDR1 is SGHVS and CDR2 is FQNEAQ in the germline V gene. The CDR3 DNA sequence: TGTGCCAGCAGCCGGACTCTCGGATTTCGCGGCGGCTACTCCTACAATGAGCAGTTCTTC. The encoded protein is CASSRTLGFRGGYSYNEQFF. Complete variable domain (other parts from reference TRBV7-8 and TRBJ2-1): GAGVSQSPRYKVAKRGQDVALRCDPISGHVSLFWYQQALGQGPEFLTYFQNEAQLDKSGLPSDRFFAERPEGSVSTLKIQRTQQEDSAVYLCASSRTLGFRGGYSYNEQFFGPGTRLTVL.

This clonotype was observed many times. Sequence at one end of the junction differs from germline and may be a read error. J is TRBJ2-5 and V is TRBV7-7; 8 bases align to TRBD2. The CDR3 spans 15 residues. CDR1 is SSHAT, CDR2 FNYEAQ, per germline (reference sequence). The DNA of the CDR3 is TGTGCTAGCAGCGAACAAGCGGGAGCTTCGCAGACCCAGTACTTC. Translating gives CASSEQAGASQTQYF. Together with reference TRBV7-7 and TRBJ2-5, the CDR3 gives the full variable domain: GAGVSQSPRYKVTKRGQDVTLRCDPISSHATLYWYQQALGQGPEFLTYFNYEAQPDKSGLPSDRFSAERPEGSISTLTIQRTEQRDSAMYRCASSEQAGASQTQYFGPGTRLLVL.

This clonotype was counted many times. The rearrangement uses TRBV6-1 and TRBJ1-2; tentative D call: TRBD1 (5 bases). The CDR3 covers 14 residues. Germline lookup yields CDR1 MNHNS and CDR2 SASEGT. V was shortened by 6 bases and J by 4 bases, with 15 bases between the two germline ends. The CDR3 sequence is CASSPNRQTYGYTF. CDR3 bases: TGTGCCAGCAGCCCCAATCGACAGACCTATGGCTACACCTTC.

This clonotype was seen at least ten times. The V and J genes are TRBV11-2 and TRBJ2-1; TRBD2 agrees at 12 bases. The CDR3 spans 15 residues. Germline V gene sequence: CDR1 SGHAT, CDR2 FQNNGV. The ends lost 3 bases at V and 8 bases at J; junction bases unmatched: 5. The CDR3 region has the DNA TGTGCCAGCAGCTTCCTAGCGGGAGGGAAGGATGAGCAGTTCTTC. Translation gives CASSFLAGGKDEQFF.

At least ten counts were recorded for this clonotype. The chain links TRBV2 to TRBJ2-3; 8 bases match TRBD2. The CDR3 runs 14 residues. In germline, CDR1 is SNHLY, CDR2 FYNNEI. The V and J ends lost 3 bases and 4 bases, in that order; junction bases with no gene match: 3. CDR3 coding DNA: TGTGCCAGCAGTGATACAGCGGGAGCAGATACGCAGTATTTT. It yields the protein CASSDTAGADTQYF.

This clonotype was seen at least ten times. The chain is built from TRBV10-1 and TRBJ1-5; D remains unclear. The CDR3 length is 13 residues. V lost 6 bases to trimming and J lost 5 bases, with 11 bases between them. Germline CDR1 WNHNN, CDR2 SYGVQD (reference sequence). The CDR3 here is CASSVRGDQPQHF. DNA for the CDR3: TGCGCCAGCAGCGTACGGGGAGATCAGCCCCAGCATTTT.